Shown below are 21 T cell receptor beta chains from a single sample sequenced in a study of cytomegalovirus exposure and HLA in healthy donors. Both 60 Vbeta primers and 13 Jbeta primers went into the PCR. Profiled with immunoSEQ multiplex PCR; TCRdb holds only in-frame clones, not every one. Of approximately 160,000 clones listed, 65% to 85% are singletons. The sequenced sample was PBMCs. These receptors came from a woman in her forties or fifties in good health and CMV-seropositive.

The chain uses TRBV5-5 and TRBJ2-7, with D tentatively TRBD1 (5 bases). The germline V gene encodes CDR1 SGHKS and CDR2 YYEKEE (reference sequence). CDR3 length: 16 residues. V lost 4 bases to trimming and J lost 1 base, with 18 bases between them. As DNA, the CDR3 is TGTGCCAGCAGCCCCATGTCCGGTCCAGGGTCCTACGAGCAGTACTTC. Protein: CASSPMSGPGSYEQYF. Looking up the rest from reference TRBV5-5 and TRBJ2-7 gives the full variable domain: DAGVTQSPTHLIKTRGQQVTLRCSPISGHKSVSWYQQVLGQGPQFIFQYYEKEERGRGNFPDRFSARQFPNYSSELNVNALLLGDSALYLCASSPMSGPGSYEQYFGPGTRLTVT.

The V gene is TRBV2, the J gene TRBJ2-1; TRBD2 matches 10 bases. Germline CDR1 and CDR2: SNHLY and FYNNEI. V shed 4 bases, J shed 2 bases, and the junction held 5 bases outside the gene matches. The CDR3 has 16 residues. This CDR3 is CASSVRTSGAYNEQFF. The CDR3 DNA is TGTGCCAGCAGTGTTCGGACTAGCGGAGCCTACAATGAGCAGTTCTTC.

V and J are TRBV11-3 and TRBJ2-5, with 8 bases that match TRBD2. Germline CDR1 reads SGHNT; CDR2 reads YENEEA. The CDR3 is made up of 13 amino acids. The J segment lost 5 bases and the V segment lost 8 bases, leaving 7 bases of the junction unmatched. CDR3 DNA sequence: TGTGCCAGCCAAGCGGGGGCGGGGGAGACCCAGTACTTC. This encodes CASQAGAGETQYF.

CDR3 DNA sequence: TGTGCCAGCAGCTTCGTTGGCAGGGGCTACGAGCAGTACTTC. This codes for CASSFVGRGYEQYF. The rearrangement joins TRBV5-6 to TRBJ2-7; D might be TRBD1 (6 bases). CDR3 length: 14 residues. CDR1 is SGHDT and CDR2 is YYEEEE in the germline V gene. Trimming stripped 2 bases from V and 3 bases from J, with 12 bases between.

For this clone: The junction departs from germline at one end; a sequencing error may be responsible. The chain is built from TRBV6-6 and TRBJ1-3; D ambiguous. This CDR3 has 16 amino acids. CDR1 is MNHNY and CDR2 is SVGAGI in the germline V gene (reference sequence). The DNA for the CDR3 is TGTGCCAGCGGTTACTCGGAAGGGAGAACTGGAAACACCATATATTTT. Translating gives CASGYSEGRTGNTIYF.

The chain links TRBV2 to TRBJ2-7; no clear D gene. The CDR3 spans 13 residues. Per germline, CDR1 SNHLY and CDR2 FYNNEI. Trimming removed 2 bases at V and 2 bases at J, with 7 bases between. The CDR3 nucleotides are TGTGCCAGCAGTGAAAACCAGGCCTACGAGCAGTACTTC. It is translated as CASSENQAYEQYF.

The J gene is TRBJ1-1, the V gene TRBV11-3; D is possibly TRBD1 (6 bases). Trimming left V 4 bases short and J 8 bases short, with 11 bases between. The CDR3 consists of 12 residues. The germline V gene has CDR1 SGHNT and CDR2 YENEEA. CDR3 nucleotide sequence: TGTGCCAGCAGCTCCTCGGGACAAGAAGCTTTCTTT. Amino acids: CASSSSGQEAFF.

J is TRBJ2-5 and V is TRBV7-9; TRBD2 is a possible D gene (6 bases). The germline V and J ends were trimmed by 5 bases and 4 bases, with 17 bases remaining between them. CDR1 is SEHNR and CDR2 is FQNEAQ in the germline V gene (reference sequence). The CDR3 contains 15 residues. In DNA, the CDR3 is TGTGCCAGCAGCCCCCGAGGGTTGGGGGGAGAGACCCAGTACTTC. Its protein is CASSPRGLGGETQYF.

The chain carries TRBV30 and TRBJ1-3; no firm D call. CDR1 is GTSNPN and CDR2 is SVGIG in the germline V gene (reference sequence). V was trimmed by 2 bases and J by 2 bases, leaving 16 bases between them. The CDR3 is 16 amino acids. DNA of the CDR3: TGTGCCTGGAGTACCGGTGCGGTGATCACTGGAAACACCATATATTTT. It yields the protein CAWSTGAVITGNTIYF.

The chain has TRBV11-2 and TRBJ2-7, with TRBD2 identical over 10 bases. Germline CDR1 SGHAT, CDR2 FQNNGV. The length of the CDR3 is 15 residues. J lost 2 bases, V lost 5 bases, and 6 bases had no gene match. In DNA, the CDR3 is TGTGCCAGCAGCCTAATAGCGGGAGGAACCTACGAGCAGTACTTC. Its protein is CASSLIAGGTYEQYF.

This clone has a count of ten or more. The chain recombines TRBV4-1 with TRBJ2-1; TRBD2 agrees at 14 bases. Germline V lookup: CDR1 MGHRA, CDR2 YSYEKL. This CDR3 is 18 amino acids long. Unmatched junction bases numbered 5, after V lost 2 bases and J lost 2 bases. DNA for the CDR3: TGCGCCAGCAGCCAAAGGACTAGCGGGGGGCTACCCTACAATGAGCAGTTCTTC. It specifies CASSQRTSGGLPYNEQFF.

The chain uses TRBV19 and TRBJ2-3; 13 bases map to TRBD2. The length of the CDR3 is 17 residues. V was pared by 6 bases and J by 1 base, with 7 bases of the junction left unmatched. From germline, CDR1 is LNHDA and CDR2 SQIVND (reference sequence). CDR3 amino acids: CASRNLGTSGGTDTQYF. The CDR3 DNA sequence: TGTGCCAGTAGAAATCTGGGGACTAGCGGGGGCACAGATACGCAGTATTTT.

V gene TRBV28 combines with J gene TRBJ2-7, with D perhaps matching TRBD2 (5 bases). From germline, CDR1 is MDHEN and CDR2 SYDVKM. The CDR3 consists of 15 residues. Trimming took off 5 bases at V and 0 bases at J, with 14 bases between the two ends. The CDR3 DNA follows: TGTGCCAGCAGTCAAAGCGGTCTTAGCTCCTACGAGCAGTACTTC. This encodes CASSQSGLSSYEQYF.

In this sample, this clone turned up once. This chain links TRBV7-9 with TRBJ2-3, with 12 bases lining up with TRBD2. Germline values: CDR1 SEHNR, CDR2 FQNEAQ (reference sequence). V dropped 0 bases and J dropped 6; count of bases not matched to a gene: 10. The CDR3 totals 18 residues. The CDR3 sequence is CASSLARLAGGPWDTQYF. The CDR3 coding sequence is TGTGCCAGCAGCTTAGCGCGGCTAGCGGGAGGGCCATGGGATACGCAGTATTTT.

The chain uses TRBV28 and TRBJ2-5; D is undetermined. TRBJ2-7 explains the end of the DNA better; the J call may be wrong. Germline CDR1 reads MDHEN; CDR2 reads SYDVKM. This CDR3 comprises 10 residues. Here the CDR3 reads CASGLYEQYF. CDR3 bases: TGTGCCAGCGGGCTTTACGAGCAGTACTTC.

The genes are TRBV11-2 and TRBJ1-5; possibly TRBD1 for D (5 bases). Germline V gene lookup returns CDR1 SGHAT and CDR2 FQNNGV. This CDR3 spans 14 amino acids. Trimming cost V 4 bases and J 4 bases, with 11 bases left between them. CDR3 coding DNA: TGTGCCAGCAGCTCCGGGGGGGAGAATCAGCCCCAGCATTTT. Amino acid sequence: CASSSGGENQPQHF.

This chain links TRBV5-1 with TRBJ1-1; possibly TRBD1 for D (6 bases). Germline V lookup: CDR1 SGHRS, CDR2 YFSETQ. Trimming removed 3 bases from V and 0 bases from J, with 15 bases in between. The length of the CDR3 is 16 residues. CDR3: CASSSKRAGVNTEAFF. Written as DNA, the CDR3 is TGCGCCAGCAGCTCGAAACGGGCAGGGGTGAACACTGAAGCTTTCTTT.

A few counts support this clone. The V call is TRBV5-5, the J call TRBJ1-2; 9 nucleotides agree with TRBD1. Germline V gene lookup returns CDR1 SGHKS and CDR2 YYEKEE (reference sequence). V was clipped by 2 bases and J by 8 bases; unmatched bases: 7. The CDR3 covers 14 residues. Here the CDR3 DNA reads TGTGCCAGCAGCTTTGCGGAAGGGACAGGGGGCTACACCTTC. Translation: CASSFAEGTGGYTF.

With regard to this clone: At one end the junction does not follow the germline gene, possibly because of a read error. The gene calls are TRBV18 and TRBJ1-5; 9 positions match TRBD1. This CDR3 region has 14 residues. Germline assignment: CDR1 KGHSH and CDR2 LQKENI. CDR3 in DNA: TGTGCCAGCCGGGGGGGACAGGGTAATCAGCTCCAGCATTTT. This encodes CASRGGQGNQLQHF.

The V gene is TRBV7-9, the J gene TRBJ2-5, with no clear D. The J call may be faulty, since TRBJ2-7 better matches the DNA end. Germline V gene sequence: CDR1 SEHNR, CDR2 FQNEAQ (reference sequence). CDR3 length equals 13 residues. The CDR3 protein is CASSSRRLYEQYF. Here the CDR3 DNA reads TGTGCCAGCAGCTCACGTCGTCTCTACGAGCAGTACTTC.

The rearrangement joins TRBV4-1 to TRBJ2-2, with 16 bases fitting TRBD2. The CDR3 covers 18 residues. Trimming at V came to 6 bases and at J to 4 bases, leaving 8 bases not matched to a gene. Germline CDR1 reads MGHRA; CDR2 reads YSYEKL. CDR3 sequence (DNA): TGCGCCAGCAGAAAGGGACTAGCGGGAGGGCCTATCACCGGGGAGCTGTTTTTT. Protein product: CASRKGLAGGPITGELFF.